This T cell receptor beta chain is drawn from a study of blood T cell repertoires in COVID-19. For the study at large: The United States, Italy and Spain supplied acute and convalescent COVID-19 samples.

Here immunoSEQ multiplex PCR was the method, and the copy in TCRdb shows in-frame clones only, minus some. The sample lists 50,000 to 60,000 clones, about nine tenths occurring once. Germline CDR1 MNHEY, CDR2 SVGAGI. The length of the CDR3 is 16 residues. The V end was cut by 2 bases, the J end by 0 bases, with 10 bases between. The TCR originated in a man aged 60 to 75 with active COVID-19. The V gene is TRBV6-5, the J gene TRBJ1-4; possibly TRBD1 for D (5 bases). The sequencing sample was made of peripheral blood. The DNA of the CDR3 is TGTGCCAGCAGTTACCGACAGTCCGCAACTAATGAAAAACTGTTTTTT. This encodes CASSYRQSATNEKLFF.